A selection of T cell receptor beta chains follows, all from one sample in a study of blood T cell repertoires in COVID-19. Generated by immunoSEQ multiplex PCR, the TCRdb table keeps only in-frame clones and is missing some. The table shows 50,000 to 60,000 clones, with approximately 90% occurring only once. What was sequenced was peripheral blood. The receptors stem from a woman older than 75 with acute or convalescent COVID-19. The CDR3 runs from the conserved cysteine through the conserved F or W.

TRBV19,TRBJ1-1,CASSIVSGQGNTEAFF
TRBV30,TRBJ2-1,CAWSVLAGPGEQFF
TRBV27,TRBJ2-7,CASSLYPSGMYEQYF
TRBV29-1,TRBJ1-1,CSVEDRPDGVWAEAFF
TRBV5-4,TRBJ2-1,CASSLIVLSGNSNEQFF
TRBV6-6,TRBJ2-4,CASSYSAGVNIQYF
TRBV6-2/TRBV6-3,TRBJ2-5,CASSYYGGNEETQYF
TRBV12-3/TRBV12-4,TRBJ2-7,CASSSGQVYEQYF
TRBV5-1,TRBJ2-3,CASRTNTDTQYF
TRBV24-1,TRBJ2-7,CATSDRDSFVHEQYF
TRBV12-3/TRBV12-4,TRBJ2-1,CASSLRHEQFF
TRBV30,TRBJ1-5,CAWGTGDQPQHF
TRBV19,TRBJ2-5,CASSIGGYLDRRTQYF
TRBV15,TRBJ2-4,CATSRDPSAVDIQYF
TRBV11-3,TRBJ1-1,CASSLTLWTGTNTEAFF
TRBV19,TRBJ2-2,CASSAGTGGPMNTGELFF